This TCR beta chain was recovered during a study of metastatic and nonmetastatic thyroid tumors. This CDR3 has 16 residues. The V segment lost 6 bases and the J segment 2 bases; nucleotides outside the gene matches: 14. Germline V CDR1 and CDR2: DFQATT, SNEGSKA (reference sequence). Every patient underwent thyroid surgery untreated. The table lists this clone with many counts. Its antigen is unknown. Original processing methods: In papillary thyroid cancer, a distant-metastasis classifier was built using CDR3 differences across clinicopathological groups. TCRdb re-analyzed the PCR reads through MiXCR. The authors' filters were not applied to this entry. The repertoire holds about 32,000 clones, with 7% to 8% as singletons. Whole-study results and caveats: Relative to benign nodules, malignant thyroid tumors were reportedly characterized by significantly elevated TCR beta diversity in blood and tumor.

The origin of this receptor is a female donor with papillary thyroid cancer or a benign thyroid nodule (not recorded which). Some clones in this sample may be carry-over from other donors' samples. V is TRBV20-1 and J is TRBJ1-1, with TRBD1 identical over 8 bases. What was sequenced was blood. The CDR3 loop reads CSAPTHDRGLNTEAFF. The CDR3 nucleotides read TGCAGTGCACCGACTCACGACAGGGGCCTTAACACTGAAGCTTTCTTT.